This TCR beta chain appears in the sequencing data of a study of cytomegalovirus exposure and HLA in healthy donors. A multiplex PCR was run with 60 Vbeta primers and 13 Jbeta primers. Only in-frame clones appear in the TCRdb table, and some are missing; sequencing was by immunoSEQ multiplex PCR. This sample's clone table lists roughly 190,000 clones. The CDR3 extends over 14 amino acids. Germline V CDR1 and CDR2: PRHDT, FYEKMQ (reference sequence). The trim removed 4 bases at V and 8 bases at J, leaving 7 bases unmatched. The clonotype comes from a young woman in good health and CMV-seropositive. The rearrangement joins TRBV13 to TRBJ2-1, with 8 bases fitting TRBD2. Sequenced input: PBMCs. The CDR3 DNA follows: TGTGCCAGCAGCTGGGTCGGGGGGGACTATGAGCAGTTCTTC. This sequence encodes CASSWVGGDYEQFF.